A selection of T cell receptor beta chains follows, all from one sample in a study of T-cell memory formation after mild COVID-19. From the 5' RACE reads, TCRdb called clonotypes with MiXCR, one entry per CDR3 protein. The repertoire has approximately 390,000 distinct CDR3 sequences, more than 15% of them found once; the top ten carry 20% to 25%. Sample: PBMCs or a T cell subset sorted from them (not recorded which). The receptors stem from a man between 18 and 29 years old who had mild COVID-19 (a few samples of this study predate the infection). Cell type and time point are not known. Each CDR3 is given with its conserved first and last residue. The D gene is left open where the match is weak. Size tells how often a clone was seen (once, few, many) or the class of an expanded clone, and some rows leave it out.

TRBJ2-2,TRBV19,many,NA,CASSILWNTGELFF,TGTGCCAGTAGTATTTTGTGGAACACCGGGGAGCTGTTTTTT
TRBJ2-5,TRBV9,NA,NA,CASSVGGAGTQYF,TGTGCCAGCAGCGTAGGGGGGGCTGGGACCCAGTACTTC
TRBJ2-4,TRBV5-1,few,TRBD2,CASSTSSGALIQYF,TGCGCCAGCAGTACGTCTAGCGGGGCCCTTATTCAGTACTTC
TRBJ2-1,TRBV9,few,NA,CASSPNINNEQFF,TGTGCCAGCAGCCCAAATATCAACAATGAGCAGTTCTTC
TRBJ1-2,TRBV5-1,few,NA,CASSLVDSDGYTF,TGCGCCAGCAGCTTGGTGGACAGTGATGGCTACACCTTC
TRBJ1-4,TRBV12-3/TRBV12-4,NA,NA,CASSSRSTNEKLFF,TGTGCCAGCTCCTCTAGGTCAACTAATGAAAAACTGTTTTTT
TRBJ2-3,TRBV5-1,NA,NA,CASSLGRVGGDTQYF,TGCGCCAGCAGCCTAGGACGGGTTGGAGGGGATACGCAGTATTTT
TRBJ2-2,TRBV5-1,few,NA,CASSLGGVRDGELFF,TGCGCCAGCAGCTTAGGAGGGGTGCGTGACGGGGAGCTGTTTTTT
TRBJ2-2,TRBV29-1,NA,NA,CSVEEGFPPTGELFF,TGCAGCGTTGAAGAGGGTTTTCCCCCCACCGGGGAGCTGTTTTTT
TRBJ1-1,TRBV7-2,NA,NA,CASSLKLGSGTEAFF,TGTGCCAGCAGCTTAAAGCTAGGGTCGGGCACTGAAGCTTTCTTT
TRBJ1-5,TRBV7-2,few,TRBD1,CASSFGQGDQPQHF,TGTGCCAGCAGCTTTGGACAGGGCGATCAGCCCCAGCATTTT
TRBJ2-2,TRBV7-3,few,TRBD2,CASSRLGVAGVTGELFF,TGTGCCAGCAGCCGCCTCGGGGTAGCGGGGGTCACCGGGGAGCTGTTTTTT
TRBJ2-1,TRBV7-2,NA,TRBD2,CASSLRSGGSSYNEQFF,TGTGCCAGCAGCTTAAGATCGGGGGGAAGCTCCTACAATGAGCAGTTCTTC
TRBJ2-3,TRBV20-1,few,TRBD1,CSASKQGTDTQYF,TGCAGTGCTAGCAAACAGGGGACAGATACGCAGTATTTT
TRBJ1-2,TRBV5-1,few,NA,CASTRGAGNRGYGYTF,TGCGCCAGCACTAGGGGTGCAGGGAATCGTGGCTATGGCTACACCTTC
TRBJ2-3,TRBV28,few,NA,CASSLRSRGSTDTQYF,TGTGCCAGCAGTTTGAGGAGCCGAGGTAGCACAGATACGCAGTATTTT
TRBJ2-1,TRBV5-1,NA,TRBD2,CASSLPLAGIYNEQFF,TGCGCCAGCAGTTTACCCCTAGCGGGCATATACAATGAGCAGTTCTTC
TRBJ1-2,TRBV6-2/TRBV6-3,NA,NA,CASSKSYGVYGYTF,TGTGCCAGCAGTAAAAGCTACGGGGTCTATGGCTACACCTTC
TRBJ1-5,TRBV7-6,few,NA,CASSSGTPDQPQHF,TGTGCCAGCAGCTCCGGGACGCCGGACCAGCCCCAGCATTTT
TRBJ2-5,TRBV5-1,NA,NA,CASSYTGTETQYF,TGCGCCAGCAGCTACACAGGGACAGAGACCCAGTACTTC
TRBJ2-2,TRBV25-1,NA,NA,CASDEGTNTGELFF,TGTGCCAGTGACGAGGGTACGAACACCGGGGAGCTGTTTTTT
TRBJ2-1,TRBV7-2,NA,NA,CASSLGMGGNEQFF,TGTGCCAGCAGCTTGGGGATGGGTGGGAATGAGCAGTTCTTC
TRBJ1-1,TRBV6-5,NA,NA,CARIPAGVDTEAFF,TGTGCCAGAATCCCAGCGGGGGTGGACACTGAAGCTTTCTTT
TRBJ2-5,TRBV11-2,many,TRBD1,CASTWGTEHQETQYF,TGTGCCAGCACCTGGGGGACAGAACACCAAGAGACCCAGTACTTC
TRBJ2-1,TRBV12-3/TRBV12-4,many,NA,CASSRGGEQFF,TGTGCCAGCAGCCGAGGAGGGGAGCAGTTCTTC
TRBJ2-1,TRBV5-5,NA,NA,CASSQLAEQFF,TGTGCCAGCAGCCAGCTGGCTGAGCAGTTCTTC
TRBJ1-2,TRBV4-1,few,NA,CASTLVQGGGYTF,TGCGCCAGCACCCTTGTACAGGGCGGTGGCTACACCTTC
TRBJ2-1,TRBV15,NA,TRBD2,CATPKPGTSGGEQFF,TGTGCCACCCCCAAACCCGGGACTAGCGGCGGTGAGCAGTTCTTC
TRBJ1-5,TRBV6-5,many,NA,CASRSTGYSNQPQHF,TGTGCCAGCAGATCGACAGGATATAGCAATCAGCCCCAGCATTTT
TRBJ1-4,TRBV12-3/TRBV12-4,few,NA,CASSRSDSGNEKLFF,TGTGCCAGCAGTCGATCCGACAGCGGTAATGAAAAACTGTTTTTT
TRBJ1-2,TRBV3-1,NA,TRBD1,CASGIQGGTGAYGYTF,TGTGCCAGCGGCATACAGGGCGGGACAGGGGCCTATGGCTACACCTTC